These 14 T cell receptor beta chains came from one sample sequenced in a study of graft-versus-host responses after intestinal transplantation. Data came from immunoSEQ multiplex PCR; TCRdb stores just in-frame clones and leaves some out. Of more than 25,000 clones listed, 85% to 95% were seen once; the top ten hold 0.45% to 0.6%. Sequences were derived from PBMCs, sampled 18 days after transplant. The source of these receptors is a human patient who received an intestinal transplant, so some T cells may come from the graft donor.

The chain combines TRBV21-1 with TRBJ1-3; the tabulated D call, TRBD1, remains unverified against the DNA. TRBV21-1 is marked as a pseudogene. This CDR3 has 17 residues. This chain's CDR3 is CASSPPRTGRAGNTIYF. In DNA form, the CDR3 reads TGTGCCAGCAGCCCACCCCGGACAGGGAGGGCTGGAAACACCATATATTTT.

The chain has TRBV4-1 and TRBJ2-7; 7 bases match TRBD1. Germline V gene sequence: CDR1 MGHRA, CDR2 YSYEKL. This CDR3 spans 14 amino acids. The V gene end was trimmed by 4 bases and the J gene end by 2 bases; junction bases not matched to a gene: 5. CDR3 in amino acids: CASSRTGQTYEQYF. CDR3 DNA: TGCGCCAGCAGCCGGACGGGACAGACCTACGAGCAGTACTTC.

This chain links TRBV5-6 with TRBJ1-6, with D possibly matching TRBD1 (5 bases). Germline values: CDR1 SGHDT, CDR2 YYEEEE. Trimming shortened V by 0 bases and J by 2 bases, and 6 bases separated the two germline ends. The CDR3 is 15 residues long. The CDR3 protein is CASSLADTYNSPLHF. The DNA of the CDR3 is TGTGCCAGCAGCTTGGCGGACACCTATAATTCACCCCTCCACTTT.

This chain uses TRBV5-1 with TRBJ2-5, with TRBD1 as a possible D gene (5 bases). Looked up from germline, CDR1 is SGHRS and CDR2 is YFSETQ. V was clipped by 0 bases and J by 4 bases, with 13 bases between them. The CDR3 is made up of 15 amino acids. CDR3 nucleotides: TGCGCCAGCAGCTTGGTGCCAGGGCACGGAGAGACCCAGTACTTC. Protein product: CASSLVPGHGETQYF.

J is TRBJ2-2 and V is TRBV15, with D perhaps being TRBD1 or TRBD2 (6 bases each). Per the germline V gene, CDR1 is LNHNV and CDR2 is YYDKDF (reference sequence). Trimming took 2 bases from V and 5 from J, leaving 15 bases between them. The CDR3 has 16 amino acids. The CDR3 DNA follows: TGTGCCACCAGCAGATCACAGGGAGGTTGGACCGGGGAGCTGTTTTTT. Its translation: CATSRSQGGWTGELFF.

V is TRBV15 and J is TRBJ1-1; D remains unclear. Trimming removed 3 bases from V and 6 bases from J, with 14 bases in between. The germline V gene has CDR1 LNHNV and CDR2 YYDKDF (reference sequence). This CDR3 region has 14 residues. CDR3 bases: TGTGCCACCAGCAGGCACGCGGTGGTTCCTGAAGCTTTCTTT. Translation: CATSRHAVVPEAFF.

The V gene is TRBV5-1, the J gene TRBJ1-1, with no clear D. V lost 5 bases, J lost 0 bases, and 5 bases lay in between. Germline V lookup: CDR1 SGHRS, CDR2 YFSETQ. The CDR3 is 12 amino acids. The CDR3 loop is CASSSMNTEAFF. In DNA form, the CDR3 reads TGCGCCAGCAGTTCCATGAACACTGAAGCTTTCTTT.

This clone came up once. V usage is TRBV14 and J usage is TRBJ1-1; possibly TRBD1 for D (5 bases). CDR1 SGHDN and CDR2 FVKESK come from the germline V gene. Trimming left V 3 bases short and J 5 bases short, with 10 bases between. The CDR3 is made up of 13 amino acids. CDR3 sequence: CASSHSRATEAFF. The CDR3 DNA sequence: TGTGCCAGCAGCCATAGCAGGGCGACTGAAGCTTTCTTT. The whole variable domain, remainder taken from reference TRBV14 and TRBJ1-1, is EAGVTQFPSHSVIEKGQTVTLRCDPISGHDNLYWYRRVMGKEIKFLLHFVKESKQDESGMPNNRFLAERTGGTYSTLKVQPAELEDSGVYFCASSHSRATEAFFGQGTRLTVV.

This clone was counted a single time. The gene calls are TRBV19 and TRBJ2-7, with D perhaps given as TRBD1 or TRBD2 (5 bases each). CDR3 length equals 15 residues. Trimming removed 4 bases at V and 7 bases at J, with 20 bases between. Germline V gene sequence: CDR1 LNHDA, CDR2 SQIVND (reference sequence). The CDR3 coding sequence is TGTGCCAGTAGTAGCCGGGACCCGCCTTATGGTGAGCAGTACTTC. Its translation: CASSSRDPPYGEQYF.

The CDR3: CASSGRGFNIQYF. The CDR3 coding sequence is TGTGCCAGCAGCGGGAGGGGTTTCAACATTCAGTACTTC. The rearrangement joins TRBV5-6 to TRBJ2-4, with 7 nucleotides matching TRBD2. CDR3 length: 13 amino acids. The V segment lost 4 bases and the J segment 7 bases; nucleotides outside the gene matches: 5. Looked up from germline, CDR1 is SGHDT and CDR2 is YYEEEE.

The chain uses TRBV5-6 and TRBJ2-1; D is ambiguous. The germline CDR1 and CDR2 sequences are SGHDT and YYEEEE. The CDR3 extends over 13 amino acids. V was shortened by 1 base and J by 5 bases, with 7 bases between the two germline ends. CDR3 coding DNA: TGTGCCAGCAGCTTGAACTATCACAATGAGCAGTTCTTC. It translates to CASSLNYHNEQFF.

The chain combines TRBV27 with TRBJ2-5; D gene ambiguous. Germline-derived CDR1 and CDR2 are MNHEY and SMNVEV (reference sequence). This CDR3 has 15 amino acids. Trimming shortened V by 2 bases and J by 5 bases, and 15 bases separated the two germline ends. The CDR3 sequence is CASSLADQHGETQYF. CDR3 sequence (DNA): TGTGCCAGCAGTTTAGCTGACCAGCATGGGGAGACCCAGTACTTC.

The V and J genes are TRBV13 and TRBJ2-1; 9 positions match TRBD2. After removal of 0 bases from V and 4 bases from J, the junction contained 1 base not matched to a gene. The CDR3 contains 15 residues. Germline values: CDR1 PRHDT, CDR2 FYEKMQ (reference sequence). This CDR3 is CASSLGLAGYNEQFF. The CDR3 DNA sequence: TGTGCCAGCAGCTTAGGGCTAGCGGGGTACAATGAGCAGTTCTTC. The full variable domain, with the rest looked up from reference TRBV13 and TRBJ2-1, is AAGVIQSPRHLIKEKRETATLKCYPIPRHDTVYWYQQGPGQDPQFLISFYEKMQSDKGSIPDRFSAQQFSDYHSELNMSSLELGDSALYFCASSLGLAGYNEQFFGPGTRLTVL.

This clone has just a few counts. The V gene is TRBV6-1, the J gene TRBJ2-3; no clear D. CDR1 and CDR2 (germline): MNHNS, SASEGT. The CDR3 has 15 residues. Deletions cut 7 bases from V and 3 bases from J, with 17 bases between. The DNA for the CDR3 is TGTGCCAGCACTTCTACACCTACCGGGACAGATACGCAGTATTTT. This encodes CASTSTPTGTDTQYF.